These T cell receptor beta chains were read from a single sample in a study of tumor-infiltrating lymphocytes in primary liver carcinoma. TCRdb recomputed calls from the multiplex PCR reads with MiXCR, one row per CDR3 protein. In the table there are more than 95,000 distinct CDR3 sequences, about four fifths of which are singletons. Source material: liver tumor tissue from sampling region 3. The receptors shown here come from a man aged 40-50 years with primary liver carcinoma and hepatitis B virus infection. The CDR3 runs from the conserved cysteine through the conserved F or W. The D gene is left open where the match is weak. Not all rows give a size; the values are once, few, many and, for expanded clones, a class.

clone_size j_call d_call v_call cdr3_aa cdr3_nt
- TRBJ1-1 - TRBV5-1 CASSFGVSMTEAFF TGCGCCAGCAGCTTTGGGGTTTCCATGACTGAAGCTTTCTTT
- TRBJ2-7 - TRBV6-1 CASGEQGFSYEQYF TGTGCTAGCGGTGAACAGGGCTTCTCCTACGAGCAGTACTTC
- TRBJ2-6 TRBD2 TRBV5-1 CASSLDTGGTHYGANVLTF TGCGCCAGCAGCTTGGATACGGGGGGAACCCACTATGGGGCCAACGTCCTGACTTTC
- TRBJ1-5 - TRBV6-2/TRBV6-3 CPSSYDSYQPQHF TGTCCCAGCAGCTACGACAGCTATCAGCCCCAGCATTTT
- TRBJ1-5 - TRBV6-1 CVSQGLSNQPQHF TGTGTCAGTCAAGGCCTTTCGAATCAGCCTCAGCATTTT
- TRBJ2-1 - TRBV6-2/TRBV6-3 CASSSEIVGYNEQSF TGTGCCAGCAGTAGTGAGATCGTTGGCTACAATGAGCAGTCCTTC
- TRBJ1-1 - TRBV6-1 CASYVGARAAGVHYF TGTGCCAGCTATGTGGGGGCGCGTGCGGCTGGCGTACATTACTTT
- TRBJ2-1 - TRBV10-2 CASSHGIAGDEQFF TGCGCCAGCAGTCACGGTATAGCAGGCGATGAGCAGTTCTTC
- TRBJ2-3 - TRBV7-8 CASSSNWCEGTQYF TGTGCCAGCAGCTCCAACTGGTGCGAGGGTACGCAGTATTTT
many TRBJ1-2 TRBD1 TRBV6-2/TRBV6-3 CASNAGTAYGYTF TGTGCCAGCAACGCCGGGACAGCCTATGGCTACACCTTC
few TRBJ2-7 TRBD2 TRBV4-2 CASNQGLASGRTYEQYF TGTGCCAGCAACCAAGGGCTCGCTAGCGGGAGAACTTACGAGCAGTACTTC
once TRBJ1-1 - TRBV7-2 CASSPRPLLGSTEAFF TGTGCCAGCAGCCCACGACCCCTACTTGGGAGCACTGAAGCTTTCTTT